The clone carrying this T cell receptor (beta chain) was seen only once. What it binds is not known. Produced via immunoSEQ multiplex PCR; TCRdb's table is partial and in-frame only. The sample has 45,000 to 55,000 clones; 86% are singletons. This record belongs to a study of T cells in localized non-small cell lung cancer. Study-level results: Of the tissues analyzed, uninvolved adjacent lung showed maximal T cell clonality, greater than tumor. The tumor had only one region sequenced, so heterogeneity remains possible.

The CDR3 is made up of 15 amino acids. Germline V lookup: CDR1 SGHDN, CDR2 FVKESK. Unmatched junction bases numbered 8, after V lost 6 bases and J lost 3 bases. The sequencing used peripheral blood, collected before any cancer treatment. The chain couples TRBV14 to TRBJ2-3; 8 bases fit TRBD1. This sequence originates from a male donor at least 60 years old with stage III squamous cell lung carcinoma. The chain's CDR3 is CASSRSRTGTDTQYF. CDR3 coding DNA: TGTGCCAGCAGTCGTTCTAGGACAGGGACAGATACGCAGTATTTT.